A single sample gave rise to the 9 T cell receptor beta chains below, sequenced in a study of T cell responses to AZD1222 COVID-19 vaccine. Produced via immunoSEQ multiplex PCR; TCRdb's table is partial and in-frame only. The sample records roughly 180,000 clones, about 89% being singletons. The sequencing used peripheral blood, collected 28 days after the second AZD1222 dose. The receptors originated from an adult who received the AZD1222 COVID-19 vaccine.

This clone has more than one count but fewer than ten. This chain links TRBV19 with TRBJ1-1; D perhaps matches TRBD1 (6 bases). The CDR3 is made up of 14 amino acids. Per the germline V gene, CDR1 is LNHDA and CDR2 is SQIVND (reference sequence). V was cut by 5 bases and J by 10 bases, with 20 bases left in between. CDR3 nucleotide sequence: TGTGCCAGTAGTGCTCCCGGGACACGGAGGGGAGCTTTCTTT. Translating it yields CASSAPGTRRGAFF. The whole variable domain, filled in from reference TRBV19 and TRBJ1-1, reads DGGITQSPKYLFRKEGQNVTLSCEQNLNHDAMYWYRQDPGQGLRLIYYSQIVNDFQKGDIAEGYSVSREKKESFPLTVTSAQKNPTAFYLCASSAPGTRRGAFFGQGTRLTVV.

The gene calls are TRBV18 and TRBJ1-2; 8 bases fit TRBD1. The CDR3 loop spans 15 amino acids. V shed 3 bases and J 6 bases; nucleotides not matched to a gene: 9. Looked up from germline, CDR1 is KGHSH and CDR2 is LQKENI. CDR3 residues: CASSPRDRPENGYTF. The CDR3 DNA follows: TGTGCCAGCTCACCCCGGGACAGGCCGGAGAATGGCTACACCTTC.

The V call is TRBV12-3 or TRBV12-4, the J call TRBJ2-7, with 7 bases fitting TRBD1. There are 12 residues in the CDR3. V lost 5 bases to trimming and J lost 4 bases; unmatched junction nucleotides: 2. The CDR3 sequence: CASSKQGYEQYF. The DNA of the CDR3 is TGTGCCAGCAGTAAACAGGGGTACGAGCAGTACTTC.

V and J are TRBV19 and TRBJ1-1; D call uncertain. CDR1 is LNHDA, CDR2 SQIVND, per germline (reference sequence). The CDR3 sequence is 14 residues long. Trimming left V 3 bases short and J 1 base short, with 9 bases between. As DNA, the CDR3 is TGTGCCAGTAGTATGTTAGGTCGGAACACTGAAGCTTTCTTT. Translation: CASSMLGRNTEAFF.

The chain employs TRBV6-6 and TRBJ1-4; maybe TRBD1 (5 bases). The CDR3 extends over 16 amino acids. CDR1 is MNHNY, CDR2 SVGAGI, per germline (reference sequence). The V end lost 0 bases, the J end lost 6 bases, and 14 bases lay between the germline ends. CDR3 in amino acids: CASSYSKGTAHEKLFF. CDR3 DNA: TGTGCCAGCAGTTACTCGAAAGGGACGGCCCATGAAAAACTGTTTTTT.

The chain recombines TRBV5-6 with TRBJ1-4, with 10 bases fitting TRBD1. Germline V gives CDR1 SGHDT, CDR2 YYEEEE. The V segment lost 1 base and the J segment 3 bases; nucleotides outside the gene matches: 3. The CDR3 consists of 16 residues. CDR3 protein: CASSLRQGAANEKLFF. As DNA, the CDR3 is TGTGCCAGCAGCTTGAGACAGGGGGCGGCTAATGAAAAACTGTTTTTT.

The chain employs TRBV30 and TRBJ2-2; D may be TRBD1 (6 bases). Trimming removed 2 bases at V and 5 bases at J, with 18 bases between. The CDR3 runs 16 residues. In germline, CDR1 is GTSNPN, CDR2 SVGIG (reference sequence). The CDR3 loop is CAWSRGGGQRTGELFF. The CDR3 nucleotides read TGTGCCTGGAGTAGGGGCGGCGGACAGCGGACCGGGGAGCTGTTTTTT.

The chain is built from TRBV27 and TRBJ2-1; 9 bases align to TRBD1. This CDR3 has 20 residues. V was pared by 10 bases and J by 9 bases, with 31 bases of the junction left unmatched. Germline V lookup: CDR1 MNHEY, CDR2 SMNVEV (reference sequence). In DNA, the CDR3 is TGTGCCACAACGTCCGCCCGGGACAGGGTTAGCAGCGGGGCCTGGGGTGAGCAGTTCTTC. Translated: CATTSARDRVSSGAWGEQFF.

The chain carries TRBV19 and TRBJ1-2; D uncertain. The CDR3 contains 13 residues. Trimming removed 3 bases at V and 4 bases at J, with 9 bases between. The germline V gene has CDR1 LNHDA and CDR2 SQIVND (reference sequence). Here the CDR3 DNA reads TGTGCCAGTAGTATTTCCAAGGCCTATGGCTACACCTTC. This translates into CASSISKAYGYTF.